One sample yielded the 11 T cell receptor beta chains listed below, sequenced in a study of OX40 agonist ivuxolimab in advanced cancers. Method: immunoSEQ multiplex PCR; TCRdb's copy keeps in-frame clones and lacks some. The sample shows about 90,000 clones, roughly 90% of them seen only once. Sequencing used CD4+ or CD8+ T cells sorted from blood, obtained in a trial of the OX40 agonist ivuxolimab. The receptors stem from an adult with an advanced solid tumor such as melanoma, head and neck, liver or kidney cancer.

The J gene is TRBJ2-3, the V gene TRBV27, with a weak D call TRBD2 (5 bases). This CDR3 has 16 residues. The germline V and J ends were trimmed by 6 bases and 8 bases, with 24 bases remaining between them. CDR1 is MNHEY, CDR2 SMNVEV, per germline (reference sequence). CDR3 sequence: CASRADQSLGSGTQYF. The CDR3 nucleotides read TGTGCCAGCAGAGCGGACCAGAGTTTGGGGAGTGGTACGCAGTATTTT.

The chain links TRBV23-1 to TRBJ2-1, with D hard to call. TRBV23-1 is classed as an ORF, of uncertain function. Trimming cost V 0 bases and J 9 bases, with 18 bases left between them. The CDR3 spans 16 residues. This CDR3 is CASSQSRATCLGEQFF. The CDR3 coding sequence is TGCGCCAGCAGTCAATCCCGGGCCACCTGTCTGGGTGAGCAGTTCTTC.

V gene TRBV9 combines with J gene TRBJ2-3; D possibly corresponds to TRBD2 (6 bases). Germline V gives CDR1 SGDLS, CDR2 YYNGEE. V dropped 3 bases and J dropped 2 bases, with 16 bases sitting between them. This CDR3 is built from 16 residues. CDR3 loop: CASSAFGGANTDTQYF. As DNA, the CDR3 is TGTGCCAGCAGCGCTTTTGGCGGGGCCAACACAGATACGCAGTATTTT.

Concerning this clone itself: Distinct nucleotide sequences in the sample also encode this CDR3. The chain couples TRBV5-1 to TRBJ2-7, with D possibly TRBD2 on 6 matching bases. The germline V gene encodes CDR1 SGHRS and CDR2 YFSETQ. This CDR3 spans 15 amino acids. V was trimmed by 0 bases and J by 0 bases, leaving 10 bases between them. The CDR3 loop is CASSLEAGSSYEQYF. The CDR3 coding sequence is TGCGCCAGCAGCTTGGAGGCCGGGAGCTCCTACGAGCAGTACTTC.

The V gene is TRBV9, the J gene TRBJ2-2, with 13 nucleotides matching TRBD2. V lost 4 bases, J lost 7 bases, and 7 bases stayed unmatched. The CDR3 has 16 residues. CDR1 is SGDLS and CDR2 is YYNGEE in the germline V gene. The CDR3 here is CASSPWTSGSFGELFF. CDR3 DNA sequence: TGTGCCAGCAGCCCCTGGACTAGCGGGAGTTTCGGGGAGCTGTTTTTT.

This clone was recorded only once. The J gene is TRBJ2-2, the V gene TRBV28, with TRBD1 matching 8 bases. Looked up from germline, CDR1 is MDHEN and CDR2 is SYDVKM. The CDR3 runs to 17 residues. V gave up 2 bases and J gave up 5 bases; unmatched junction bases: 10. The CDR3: CASSLARGRSWTGELFF. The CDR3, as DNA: TGTGCCAGCAGTTTAGCCAGGGGGCGGTCATGGACCGGGGAGCTGTTTTTT.

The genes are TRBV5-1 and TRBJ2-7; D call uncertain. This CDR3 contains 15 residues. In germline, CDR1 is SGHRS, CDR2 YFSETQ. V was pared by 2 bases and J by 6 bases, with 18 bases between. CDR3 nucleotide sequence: TGCGCCAGCAGCTTAAGACCCACAACGGCTGCCGAGCAGTACTTC. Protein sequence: CASSLRPTTAAEQYF.

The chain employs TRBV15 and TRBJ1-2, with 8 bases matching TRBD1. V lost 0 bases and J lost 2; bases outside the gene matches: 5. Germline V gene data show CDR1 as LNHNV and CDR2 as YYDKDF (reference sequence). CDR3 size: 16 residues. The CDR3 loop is CATSRDLDRENYGYTF. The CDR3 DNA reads TGTGCCACCAGCAGAGATCTGGACAGGGAGAACTATGGCTACACCTTC.

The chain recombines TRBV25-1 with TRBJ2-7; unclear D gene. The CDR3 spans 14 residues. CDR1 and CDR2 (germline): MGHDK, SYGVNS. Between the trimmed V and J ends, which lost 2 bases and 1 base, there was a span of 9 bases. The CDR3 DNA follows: TGTGCCAGCAGTGAAATGGCCAGTTCCTACGAGCAGTACTTC. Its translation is CASSEMASSYEQYF.

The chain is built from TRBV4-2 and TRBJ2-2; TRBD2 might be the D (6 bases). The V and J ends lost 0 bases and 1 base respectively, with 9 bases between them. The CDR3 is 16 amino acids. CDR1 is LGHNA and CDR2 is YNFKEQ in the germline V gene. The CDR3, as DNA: TGTGCCAGCAGCCAAGATGGCGGGGTGAACACCGGGGAGCTGTTTTTT. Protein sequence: CASSQDGGVNTGELFF.

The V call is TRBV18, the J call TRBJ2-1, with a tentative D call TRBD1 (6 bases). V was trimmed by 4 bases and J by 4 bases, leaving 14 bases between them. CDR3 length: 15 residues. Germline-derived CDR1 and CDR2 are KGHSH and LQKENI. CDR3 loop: CASSRGQKLYNEQFF. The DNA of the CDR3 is TGTGCCAGCTCACGCGGACAGAAACTATACAATGAGCAGTTCTTC.